This TCR beta chain was captured by sequencing in a study of T cell responses to AZD1222 COVID-19 vaccine. Sequencing used immunoSEQ multiplex PCR; TCRdb keeps in-frame clones, though not all of them. The sample has roughly 130,000 clones, more than 85% seen once. Trimming at V came to 0 bases and at J to 4 bases, leaving 2 bases not matched to a gene. Germline V gene lookup returns CDR1 WSHSY and CDR2 SAAADI. The CDR3 has 15 residues. The starting material was peripheral blood, obtained on day 0 of AZD1222 vaccination. This receptor was identified in an adult in good health. V usage is TRBV10-2 and J usage is TRBJ2-4; the match to TRBD1 covers 8 bases. The DNA for the CDR3 is TGCGCCAGCAGTGAGTCGGACAGGGAAAAAAACATTCAGTACTTC. Its translation is CASSESDREKNIQYF.